A single sample is the source of the 30 T cell receptor beta chains below, sequenced in a study of blood T cell repertoires in COVID-19 (TCRdb year 2020). Preparation of the library involved the immunoSEQ multiplex PCR assay. TCRdb mirrors the immuneACCESS table, restricted to in-frame sequences. Some clones are absent from its copies; in checked studies, under half trace to an unresolved V gene, and the reason for the others is unknown. The sample records under 85,000 clones, roughly 86% of which are singletons. The ten largest clonotypes hold around 12% of the sample. The sequenced material came from peripheral blood. The receptors come from a human donor in a cohort sampled during active COVID-19.

DNA of the CDR3: TGCGCCAGCAGCTTGGGCGGGAGAACCTACAATGAGCAGTTCTTC. Protein: CASSLGGRTYNEQFF. The V call is TRBV5-1, the J call TRBJ2-1, with 7 bases identical to TRBD2. The trim removed 0 bases at V and 2 bases at J, leaving 2 bases unmatched. The CDR3 spans 15 residues. The V gene's germline CDR1 is SGHRS and CDR2 YFSETQ.

V usage is TRBV7-9 and J usage is TRBJ2-7; TRBD1 aligns across 9 bases. J was trimmed by 5 bases and V by 1 base; bases with no gene match: 6. Germline CDR1 and CDR2: SEHNR and FQNEAQ (reference sequence). The CDR3 contains 15 residues. CDR3 nucleotide sequence: TGTGCCAGCAGCTTAGGTGGGACAGGGATCCACGAGCAGTACTTC. It encodes CASSLGGTGIHEQYF.

This sequence joins TRBV12-5 and TRBJ1-2; 8 nucleotides align to TRBD1. The germline CDR1 and CDR2 sequences are LGHNT and FRNRAP. The CDR3 extends over 13 amino acids. J gave up 5 bases and V 5 bases, and 4 bases lay outside the gene matches. CDR3 DNA: TGTGCTAGTGGTCCCTGGACAGGGTATGGCTACACCTTC. This translates into CASGPWTGYGYTF.

In this sample, this clone turned up once. An end of the junction does not agree with germline; a read error may underlie this. V gene TRBV5-4 combines with J gene TRBJ2-3; 8 positions agree with TRBD2. The CDR3 is 18 amino acids. Per germline, CDR1 SGHNT and CDR2 YYREEE (reference sequence). The CDR3 loop is CASRLGLASGGSTDTQYF. DNA for the CDR3: TGTGCCAGCAGGTTGGGGCTTGCCAGCGGGGGAAGCACAGATACGCAGTATTTT.

This clone appeared a single time. V is TRBV7-8 and J is TRBJ2-5; D is uncertain. Germline CDR1 is SGHVS and CDR2 is FQNEAQ. Deletions cut 1 base from V and 7 bases from J, with 7 bases between. CDR3 length: 12 residues. CDR3 region: CASSLGIGTQYF. In DNA form, the CDR3 reads TGTGCCAGCAGCTTAGGAATCGGGACCCAGTACTTC.

The chain couples TRBV19 to TRBJ1-6; TRBD1 might be the D (6 bases). This CDR3 comprises 15 residues. Trimming shortened V by 1 base and J by 5 bases, and 9 bases separated the two germline ends. Looked up from germline, CDR1 is LNHDA and CDR2 is SQIVND (reference sequence). The CDR3 DNA follows: TGTGCCAGTAGTATAGGGCCAGGGGATAATTCACCCCTCCACTTT. Its protein is CASSIGPGDNSPLHF.

The chain joins TRBV15 to TRBJ1-2; 9 nucleotides line up with TRBD1. The CDR3 is 15 amino acids. V was pared by 2 bases and J by 7 bases, with 8 bases of the junction left unmatched. From germline, CDR1 is LNHNV and CDR2 YYDKDF (reference sequence). This CDR3 is CATSRNRGLEVGYTF. The CDR3 DNA is TGTGCCACCAGCAGAAACAGGGGGCTGGAAGTTGGCTACACCTTC.

The J gene is TRBJ1-6, the V gene TRBV6-5; no reliable D call. V lost 4 bases to trimming and J lost 7 bases, with 5 bases between them. Germline lookup yields CDR1 MNHEY and CDR2 SVGAGI. There are 12 residues in the CDR3. The CDR3 coding sequence is TGTGCCAGCAGTTCCCCGAATTCACCCCTCCACTTT. Translation gives CASSSPNSPLHF.

V is TRBV10-2 and J is TRBJ2-1, with D unclear. Germline V gene sequence: CDR1 WSHSY, CDR2 SAAADI. The V gene lost 3 bases and the J gene lost 3 bases, with 12 bases spanning the gap. This CDR3 is built from 15 residues. The CDR3 protein is CASSDYIGSYNEQFF. The DNA for the CDR3 is TGCGCCAGCAGTGACTATATTGGTAGCTACAATGAGCAGTTCTTC.

The chain is built from TRBV12-3 or TRBV12-4 and TRBJ1-5; D is ambiguous. Trimming cost V 0 bases and J 3 bases, with 3 bases left between them. CDR3 size: 13 residues. The CDR3 loop is CASSLAHNQPQHF. Written as DNA, the CDR3 is TGTGCCAGCAGTTTAGCACACAATCAGCCCCAGCATTTT.

In DNA form, the CDR3 reads TGTGCCAGCAGTGAAGAGGAAACAGGGGGTAAGCCCCAGCATTTT. Protein: CASSEEETGGKPQHF. The chain couples TRBV2 to TRBJ1-5, with 8 bases aligning to TRBD1. There are 15 residues in the CDR3. Germline CDR1 is SNHLY and CDR2 is FYNNEI. The trim removed 1 base at V and 8 bases at J, leaving 7 bases unmatched. The whole variable domain, filled in from reference TRBV2 and TRBJ1-5, reads EPEVTQTPSHQVTQMGQEVILRCVPISNHLYFYWYRQILGQKVEFLVSFYNNEISEKSEIFDDQFSVERPDGSNFTLKIRSTKLEDSAMYFCASSEEETGGKPQHFGDGTRLSIL.

The V call is TRBV3-1 (or the pseudogene TRBV3-2), the J call TRBJ1-1; TRBD1 agrees at 10 bases. Unmatched junction bases numbered 7, after V lost 3 bases and J lost 6 bases. This CDR3 spans 15 amino acids. Germline V gene lookup returns CDR1 LGHDT and CDR2 YNNKEL (reference sequence). The CDR3 here is CASSHQGQGMPEAFF. The DNA for the CDR3 is TGTGCCAGCAGCCACCAGGGACAGGGGATGCCTGAAGCTTTCTTT.

The chain links TRBV5-5 to TRBJ1-1, with 8 positions matching TRBD1. The germline V gene encodes CDR1 SGHKS and CDR2 YYEKEE (reference sequence). The J segment lost 5 bases and the V segment lost 1 base, leaving 7 bases of the junction unmatched. The CDR3 runs 15 residues. The CDR3 protein is CASSLQQGVPTEAFF. Here the CDR3 DNA reads TGTGCCAGCAGCTTGCAACAGGGGGTCCCAACTGAAGCTTTCTTT.

V is TRBV28 and J is TRBJ1-1; D perhaps matches TRBD1 (6 bases). Between the trimmed V and J ends, which lost 3 bases and 5 bases, there was a span of 13 bases. The V gene's germline CDR1 is MDHEN and CDR2 SYDVKM. The CDR3 loop spans 14 amino acids. CDR3 amino acids: CASSFQGPRTEAFF. CDR3 in DNA: TGTGCCAGCAGTTTTCAGGGGCCGAGGACTGAAGCTTTCTTT.

This chain connects TRBV4-2 to TRBJ1-3; D remains ambiguous. The V gene's germline CDR1 is LGHNA and CDR2 YNFKEQ. CDR3 length equals 13 residues. V was clipped by 2 bases and J by 1 base, with 3 bases between them. CDR3: CASSQPSGNTIYF. For the CDR3, the DNA is TGTGCCAGCAGCCAACCTTCTGGAAACACCATATATTTT.

The gene calls are TRBV5-1 and TRBJ2-3; 10 bases fit TRBD1. The CDR3 length is 15 residues. The germline V gene encodes CDR1 SGHRS and CDR2 YFSETQ. With 7 bases clipped from V and 3 bases from J, the junction kept 8 bases outside the gene matches. The CDR3 region has the DNA TGCGCCAGCGTCAGAGACAGGGGGCTAACAGATACGCAGTATTTT. Encoded protein: CASVRDRGLTDTQYF.

This clone was seen only once. This chain joins TRBV4-2 and TRBJ1-1; D remains ambiguous. The V gene lost 1 base and the J gene lost 3 bases, with 6 bases spanning the gap. The CDR3 is 13 residues long. CDR1 and CDR2 from the germline V gene are LGHNA and YNFKEQ. Here the CDR3 reads CASSQVRDTEAFF. The CDR3 bases are TGTGCCAGCAGCCAAGTGCGGGACACTGAAGCTTTCTTT.

The chain couples TRBV5-4 to TRBJ2-1, with D possibly matching TRBD2 (5 bases). V gave up 4 bases and J gave up 6 bases, with 14 bases separating them. Per germline, CDR1 SGHNT and CDR2 YYREEE (reference sequence). The CDR3 contains 14 residues. The CDR3 is CASSAREGSNEQFF. In DNA form, the CDR3 reads TGTGCCAGCAGCGCCCGAGAGGGCAGCAATGAGCAGTTCTTC.

J is TRBJ2-3 and V is TRBV5-4; 10 bases match TRBD2. J was trimmed by 1 base and V by 4 bases; bases with no gene match: 6. This CDR3 region has 16 residues. Germline CDR1 reads SGHNT; CDR2 reads YYREEE (reference sequence). The CDR3 here is CASSPRTSGGTDTQYF. The CDR3 DNA reads TGTGCCAGCAGCCCGAGAACTAGCGGGGGCACAGATACGCAGTATTTT. Using reference TRBV5-4 and TRBJ2-3 for the parts outside the CDR3, the full variable domain is ETGVTQSPTHLIKTRGQQVTLRCSSQSGHNTVSWYQQALGQGPQFIFQYYREEENGRGNFPPRFSGLQFPNYSSELNVNALELDDSALYLCASSPRTSGGTDTQYFGPGTRLTVL.

This clone came up a few times. V and J are TRBV30 and TRBJ1-6; a weak D match, TRBD1 (5 bases). The V end was cut by 1 base, the J end by 10 bases, with 14 bases between. This CDR3 has 14 residues. Germline values: CDR1 GTSNPN, CDR2 SVGIG (reference sequence). CDR3 in DNA: TGTGCCTGGAGTGGACAGATCAATAGGTCACCCCTCCACTTT. Protein sequence: CAWSGQINRSPLHF.

This clone has a single count. The CDR3 DNA reads TGTGCCAGCAGCCCTCAGGGGTCCTATAATTCACCCCTCCACTTT. Encoded protein: CASSPQGSYNSPLHF. The chain employs TRBV6-2 or TRBV6-3 and TRBJ1-6; weak D call: TRBD1 (6 bases). The CDR3 covers 15 residues. V shed 6 bases and J shed 1 base, with 10 bases lying between them. In germline, CDR1 is MNHEY, CDR2 SVGEGT.

This clone is a singleton in its sample. The V call is TRBV4-3, the J call TRBJ1-4, with unresolved D. The CDR3 length is 16 residues. V lost 0 bases to trimming and J lost 8 bases, with 16 bases between them. CDR1 LGHNA and CDR2 YSLEER come from the germline V gene. CDR3 region: CASSQDRGKGSEKLFF. The CDR3 coding sequence is TGCGCCAGCAGCCAAGATCGAGGGAAAGGCAGCGAAAAACTGTTTTTT.

The rearrangement uses TRBV7-2 and TRBJ1-2, with 9 bases lining up with TRBD1. Per germline, CDR1 SGHTA and CDR2 FQGNSA. The CDR3 runs 19 residues. V dropped 0 bases and J dropped 3; count of bases not matched to a gene: 14. For the CDR3, the DNA is TGTGCCAGCAGCTTAGCCCTCGGGACAGGGTTCGGAAGGGACTATGGCTACACCTTC. This codes for CASSLALGTGFGRDYGYTF.

The CDR3 spells CASSQEAGRWNSPLHF. CDR3 DNA sequence: TGTGCCAGCAGCCAAGAGGCTGGCAGGTGGAATTCACCCCTCCACTTT. The rearrangement links TRBV3-1 (or the pseudogene TRBV3-2) to TRBJ1-6; D is uncertain. V lost 0 bases and J lost 7, with 13 bases in between. This CDR3 is built from 16 residues. The germline V gene has CDR1 LGHDT and CDR2 YNNKEL (reference sequence).

The chain links TRBV6-1 to TRBJ1-3; tentatively, D is TRBD1 (6 bases). The CDR3 contains 15 residues. Trimming removed 3 bases at V and 1 base at J, with 10 bases between. Germline CDR1 MNHNS, CDR2 SASEGT. CDR3 sequence reads: CASSDGGASGNTIYF. DNA of the CDR3: TGTGCCAGCAGTGATGGGGGGGCTTCTGGAAACACCATATATTTT.

This clone was seen a single time. The V gene is TRBV7-9, the J gene TRBJ1-5; D unclear. The CDR3 has 12 residues. CDR1 SEHNR and CDR2 FQNEAQ come from the germline V gene (reference sequence). The germline V and J ends were trimmed by 4 bases and 3 bases, with 4 bases remaining between them. The CDR3 loop is CASSSNNQPQHF. CDR3 DNA sequence: TGTGCCAGCAGCTCAAACAATCAGCCCCAGCATTTT.

This rearrangement joins TRBV5-6 to TRBJ2-1, with TRBD2 matching 14 bases. This CDR3 has 14 amino acids. Germline CDR1 and CDR2: SGHDT and YYEEEE. V lost 4 bases to trimming and J lost 9 bases; unmatched junction nucleotides: 3. Written as DNA, the CDR3 is TGTGCCAGCAGCCCGACTAGCGGGGGGGGTGAGCAGTTCTTC. It yields the protein CASSPTSGGGEQFF. Combining the CDR3 with reference TRBV5-6 and TRBJ2-1 gives the whole variable domain DAGVTQSPTHLIKTRGQQVTLRCSPKSGHDTVSWYQQALGQGPQFIFQYYEEEERQRGNFPDRFSGHQFPNYSSELNVNALLLGDSALYLCASSPTSGGGEQFFGPGTRLTVL.

J is TRBJ2-1 and V is TRBV7-2; no clear D gene. Germline loops: CDR1 SGHTA, CDR2 FQGNSA. The CDR3 runs 14 residues. V lost 1 base to trimming and J lost 6 bases, with 10 bases between them. CDR3 DNA sequence: TGTGCCAGCAGCTTAGGCGAACGAGGCAATGAGCAGTTCTTC. Its protein is CASSLGERGNEQFF. The complete variable domain, with remaining parts taken from reference TRBV7-2 and TRBJ2-1, reads GAGVSQSPSNKVTEKGKDVELRCDPISGHTALYWYRQSLGQGLEFLIYFQGNSAPDKSGLPSDRFSAERTGGSVSTLTIQRTQQEDSAVYLCASSLGERGNEQFFGPGTRLTVL.

The chain uses TRBV4-1 and TRBJ2-3; 12 bases are shared with TRBD2. CDR1 is MGHRA and CDR2 is YSYEKL in the germline V gene. V lost 0 bases and J lost 6; bases outside the gene matches: 7. The length of the CDR3 is 17 residues. CDR3 region: CASSQEGLAGGTDTQYF. As DNA, the CDR3 is TGCGCCAGCAGCCAAGAAGGTCTAGCGGGGGGGACGGATACGCAGTATTTT.

The J gene is TRBJ2-5, the V gene TRBV7-2, with D tentatively TRBD1 (6 bases). The CDR3 is made up of 15 amino acids. CDR1 and CDR2 (germline): SGHTA, FQGNSA. The V end lost 2 bases, the J end lost 5 bases, and 15 bases lay between the germline ends. CDR3 sequence: CASSLFAGVGETQYF. CDR3 nucleotides: TGTGCCAGCAGCTTATTTGCAGGGGTTGGGGAGACCCAGTACTTC.